The next 32 T cell receptor beta chains were all read from a single sample in a study of shared clonotypes between healthy human individuals. Sequencing was performed with immunoSEQ multiplex PCR; in TCRdb, only in-frame clones are kept and a portion is missing. The sample has 550,000 to 800,000 clones, roughly 70% seen once. The sequenced sample consisted of memory CD4+ T cells sorted from blood. As to subset: CD45RA-negative fraction. The receptors here all came from a woman aged 25 to 39 in good health.

The chain recombines TRBV9 with TRBJ2-1; TRBD1 aligns across 9 bases. The V gene end was trimmed by 2 bases and the J gene end by 3 bases; junction bases not matched to a gene: 3. The CDR3 is 15 residues long. Germline V gene lookup returns CDR1 SGDLS and CDR2 YYNGEE. The CDR3: CASSVRDRVYNEQFF. The CDR3 region has the DNA TGTGCCAGCAGCGTCCGGGACAGGGTCTACAATGAGCAGTTCTTC.

This clone was observed once. This chain joins TRBV12-5 and TRBJ2-2, with 15 bases lining up with TRBD2. CDR3 length equals 18 residues. CDR1 and CDR2 from the germline V gene are LGHNT and FRNRAP. V was pared by 4 bases and J by 6 bases, with 9 bases of the junction left unmatched. The CDR3 DNA sequence: TGTGCTAGTGGTTCAGGACTAGCGGGAGGGTCTGACCCCGGGGAGCTGTTTTTT. This sequence encodes CASGSGLAGGSDPGELFF.

This clone was observed a single time. V gene TRBV5-1 combines with J gene TRBJ2-2, with 8 bases aligning to TRBD1. The CDR3 covers 16 residues. Germline values: CDR1 SGHRS, CDR2 YFSETQ. Germline trimming cut 1 base from V and 2 bases from J; bases unmatched to any gene: 4. DNA for the CDR3: TGCGCCAGCAGCTTGTGGCAGGGGGCTAACACCGGGGAGCTGTTTTTT. Amino acids: CASSLWQGANTGELFF.

This clone was counted a few times. The chain carries TRBV7-3 and TRBJ2-2, with D possibly being TRBD1 or TRBD2 (5 bases each). The germline V gene encodes CDR1 SGHTA and CDR2 FQGTGA. V was pared by 2 bases and J by 0 bases, with 10 bases between. The CDR3 consists of 16 residues. CDR3 sequence: CASSLGGNANTGELFF. For the CDR3, the DNA is TGTGCCAGCAGCTTAGGGGGAAATGCGAACACCGGGGAGCTGTTTTTT.

The V call is TRBV9, the J call TRBJ2-1, with D perhaps assigned TRBD1 or TRBD2 (5 bases each). V was trimmed by 3 bases and J by 6 bases, leaving 19 bases between them. Germline CDR1 and CDR2: SGDLS and YYNGEE. The CDR3 contains 16 residues. CDR3 loop: CASSARSGLGVNEQFF. For the CDR3, the DNA is TGTGCCAGCAGCGCGCGCTCAGGGTTGGGGGTCAATGAGCAGTTCTTC.

CDR3 nucleotides: TGCGCCAGCAGCTTGGGCAGTAGCGAGATCACAGATACGCAGTATTTT. Its protein product is CASSLGSSEITDTQYF. V and J are TRBV5-1 and TRBJ2-3; perhaps TRBD2 as D (5 bases). The CDR3 sequence is 16 residues long. V was shortened by 0 bases and J by 2 bases, with 13 bases between the two germline ends. Germline assignment: CDR1 SGHRS and CDR2 YFSETQ.

This clone appeared a few times. V is TRBV2 and J is TRBJ1-5, with no clear D. CDR3 size: 14 residues. The germline CDR1 and CDR2 sequences are SNHLY and FYNNEI. The germline V and J ends were trimmed by 3 bases and 1 base, with 7 bases remaining between them. CDR3 coding DNA: TGTGCCAGCAGTGAGGGGAGGAGCAATCAGCCCCAGCATTTT. This codes for CASSEGRSNQPQHF. Based on the CDR3 plus reference TRBV2 and TRBJ1-5, the full variable domain is EPEVTQTPSHQVTQMGQEVILRCVPISNHLYFYWYRQILGQKVEFLVSFYNNEISEKSEIFDDQFSVERPDGSNFTLKIRSTKLEDSAMYFCASSEGRSNQPQHFGDGTRLSIL.

The V call is TRBV6-1, the J call TRBJ2-7; D is uncertain. This CDR3 has 16 residues. Germline CDR1 MNHNS, CDR2 SASEGT. Trimming removed 4 bases at V and 6 bases at J, with 22 bases between. Written as DNA, the CDR3 is TGTGCCAGCAGTGTGGTAGCTCTAGGCGCAATGTCCGAGCAGTACTTC. Protein sequence: CASSVVALGAMSEQYF.

V and J are TRBV19 and TRBJ1-5; D ambiguous. Trimming left V 3 bases short and J 0 bases short, with 9 bases between. The CDR3 sequence is 15 residues long. Germline lookup yields CDR1 LNHDA and CDR2 SQIVND (reference sequence). The CDR3 coding sequence is TGTGCCAGTAGTATTTTTGGAAATAGCAATCAGCCCCAGCATTTT. It translates to CASSIFGNSNQPQHF.

The V and J genes are TRBV28 and TRBJ1-5, with 11 bases identical to TRBD1. This CDR3 is 17 amino acids long. Germline V lookup: CDR1 MDHEN, CDR2 SYDVKM. Losses at the gene ends were 7 bases for V and 4 bases for J; bases not matched to a gene: 12. For the CDR3, the DNA is TGTGCCAGCACCATTGGGTGGGGACAGGGGGGAAATCAGCCCCAGCATTTT. Protein product: CASTIGWGQGGNQPQHF.

This clone was picked up one time. The chain joins TRBV14 to TRBJ2-1; the match to TRBD2 covers 8 bases. V dropped 0 bases and J dropped 10; count of bases not matched to a gene: 11. Germline CDR1 and CDR2: SGHDN and FVKESK. CDR3 length equals 16 residues. The CDR3 sequence is CASSQDGTRTFEEQFF. The CDR3 region has the DNA TGTGCCAGCAGCCAAGACGGGACTAGGACGTTCGAAGAGCAGTTCTTC.

This chain links TRBV7-2 with TRBJ1-3; 9 positions match TRBD1. V trimming: 4 bases; J trimming: 0 bases; junction bases outside the gene matches: 4. There are 16 residues in the CDR3. Germline loops: CDR1 SGHTA, CDR2 FQGNSA. This CDR3 is CASSSQGAISGNTIYF. DNA for the CDR3: TGTGCCAGCAGCTCACAGGGGGCGATCTCTGGAAACACCATATATTTT.

The chain employs TRBV7-9 and TRBJ2-3, with D tentatively TRBD2 (5 bases). Germline V gene data show CDR1 as SEHNR and CDR2 as FQNEAQ (reference sequence). The CDR3 loop spans 14 amino acids. With 2 bases removed from V and 4 bases from J, the gap between germline ends came to 10 bases. The CDR3 here is CASSLSPSPDTQYF. CDR3 nucleotides: TGTGCCAGCAGCTTAAGTCCTAGCCCAGATACGCAGTATTTT.

The gene calls are TRBV18 and TRBJ2-5, with D perhaps matching TRBD1 (6 bases). Germline values: CDR1 KGHSH, CDR2 LQKENI. Between the trimmed V and J ends, which lost 5 bases and 4 bases, there was a span of 8 bases. CDR3 length: 12 amino acids. CDR3 amino acids: CASSTTGETQYF. DNA of the CDR3: TGTGCCAGCTCAACGACAGGAGAGACCCAGTACTTC.

This chain uses TRBV2 with TRBJ2-5; D is perhaps TRBD1 or TRBD2 (6 bases each). Trimming left V 4 bases short and J 4 bases short, with 13 bases between. Germline V gene data show CDR1 as SNHLY and CDR2 as FYNNEI. The CDR3 covers 14 residues. The CDR3 DNA reads TGTGCCAGCAGTGGGGGGGCCTGGGTAGAGACCCAGTACTTC. Translating gives CASSGGAWVETQYF.

The chain recombines TRBV5-4 with TRBJ2-5, with 10 bases identical to TRBD1. V lost 3 bases to trimming and J lost 4 bases; unmatched junction nucleotides: 6. CDR1 and CDR2 from the germline V gene are SGHNT and YYREEE (reference sequence). The CDR3 runs to 15 residues. CDR3 region: CASSSGQGNGETQYF. CDR3 bases: TGTGCCAGCAGCTCGGGACAGGGGAATGGAGAGACCCAGTACTTC.

This chain connects TRBV10-3 to TRBJ1-1; weak D call: TRBD1 (6 bases). V was cut by 4 bases and J by 3 bases, with 12 bases left in between. The CDR3 sequence is 14 residues long. Germline CDR1 and CDR2: ENHRY and SYGVKD. The CDR3 DNA is TGTGCCATCAGTGCTCGGGACATAGACACTGAAGCTTTCTTT. It encodes CAISARDIDTEAFF.

CDR3 amino acids: CAVTKRRFEAFF. CDR3 bases: TGTGCCGTCACGAAGCGACGATTTGAAGCTTTCTTT. This chain joins TRBV6-1 and TRBJ1-1; no clear D gene. This CDR3 is 12 amino acids long. The V end lost 11 bases, the J end lost 7 bases, and 17 bases lay between the germline ends. Germline assignment: CDR1 MNHNS and CDR2 SASEGT.

The chain is built from TRBV7-3 and TRBJ2-5; TRBD2 matches at 10 bases. The CDR3 loop spans 14 amino acids. Germline V CDR1 and CDR2: SGHTA, FQGTGA. The V and J ends lost 5 bases and 4 bases, in that order; junction bases with no gene match: 4. Written as DNA, the CDR3 is TGTGCCAGCAGCCCCCTAGCGGGAGTAGAGACCCAGTACTTC. Translation: CASSPLAGVETQYF.

This clone was seen a handful of times. The chain combines TRBV2 with TRBJ2-1; D could derive from TRBD1 or TRBD2 (6 bases each). CDR3 length: 13 amino acids. CDR1 is SNHLY and CDR2 is FYNNEI in the germline V gene. Trimming left V 2 bases short and J 13 bases short, with 15 bases between. CDR3 sequence (DNA): TGTGCCAGCAGTGAACGGGACTTGGGACACCAGTTCTTC. Residues: CASSERDLGHQFF.

The chain links TRBV2 to TRBJ1-5; a weak D match, TRBD1 (5 bases). Germline values: CDR1 SNHLY, CDR2 FYNNEI. The CDR3 covers 13 residues. Trimming took 3 bases from V and 5 from J, leaving 8 bases between them. Written as DNA, the CDR3 is TGTGCCAGCAGTGATGACAGTTATCAGCCCCAGCATTTT. Its translation: CASSDDSYQPQHF.

This chain connects TRBV5-1 to TRBJ2-1; D not resolved. The V gene lost 3 bases and the J gene lost 10 bases, with 8 bases spanning the gap. The CDR3 is 11 amino acids. Germline CDR1 reads SGHRS; CDR2 reads YFSETQ. DNA for the CDR3: TGCGCCAGCAGCTCCCAGAGGGAGCAGTTCTTC. Translated: CASSSQREQFF.

This clone came up a few times. The rearrangement uses TRBV5-6 and TRBJ2-5; 10 bases match TRBD1. CDR1 and CDR2 from the germline V gene are SGHDT and YYEEEE. This CDR3 spans 15 amino acids. The trim removed 2 bases at V and 5 bases at J, leaving 6 bases unmatched. The CDR3 region is CASSLRQGASETQYF. CDR3 DNA: TGTGCCAGCAGCTTAAGACAGGGGGCGAGTGAGACCCAGTACTTC.

This chain uses TRBV10-3 with TRBJ2-7, with 7 bases lining up with TRBD2. The germline V gene has CDR1 ENHRY and CDR2 SYGVKD. V was clipped by 3 bases and J by 0 bases; unmatched bases: 14. The CDR3 covers 18 residues. The CDR3 loop is CAISDGPARAGNSYEQYF. The CDR3 nucleotides are TGTGCCATCAGTGACGGCCCAGCCAGAGCGGGAAACTCCTACGAGCAGTACTTC.

The V and J genes are TRBV5-1 and TRBJ2-1; 7 positions agree with TRBD2. Trimming cost V 4 bases and J 6 bases; bases outside gene matches: 13. The CDR3 covers 16 residues. Germline loops: CDR1 SGHRS, CDR2 YFSETQ. The CDR3 here is CASSQELARSRNEQFF. The CDR3 DNA follows: TGCGCCAGCAGCCAGGAACTAGCGCGAAGCCGCAATGAGCAGTTCTTC.

In its sample, this clone was seen a few times. The CDR3 sequence: CASGGTVNYGYTF. In DNA, the CDR3 is TGTGCCAGCGGCGGGACAGTCAACTATGGCTACACCTTC. V gene TRBV4-2 combines with J gene TRBJ1-2; TRBD1 matches at 7 bases. The length of the CDR3 is 13 residues. With V trimmed by 8 bases and J by 2 bases, 5 bases remained unmatched. Germline V gene sequence: CDR1 LGHNA, CDR2 YNFKEQ.

At least ten counts were recorded for this clone. Other DNA sequences in the sample encode the same CDR3. The chain combines TRBV5-1 with TRBJ2-1, with TRBD2 matching 11 bases. Trimming removed 4 bases from V and 2 bases from J; junction bases left unmatched: 5. The germline V gene encodes CDR1 SGHRS and CDR2 YFSETQ. This CDR3 has 16 residues. Here the CDR3 DNA reads TGCGCCAGCAGCCGTCCACTAGCGGGAGCCTACAATGAGCAGTTCTTC. The encoded protein is CASSRPLAGAYNEQFF.

The rearrangement uses TRBV19 and TRBJ1-5; 9 nucleotides align to TRBD1. Germline values: CDR1 LNHDA, CDR2 SQIVND (reference sequence). This CDR3 has 17 residues. Unmatched junction bases numbered 12, after V lost 3 bases and J lost 6 bases. The CDR3 region is CASSIGGTGRGVQPQHF. CDR3 DNA sequence: TGTGCCAGTAGTATTGGCGGGACAGGGAGAGGGGTTCAGCCCCAGCATTTT.

The J gene is TRBJ2-7, the V gene TRBV5-1; D remains unclear. This CDR3 has 15 residues. V was cut by 2 bases and J by 4 bases, with 16 bases left in between. Germline CDR1 reads SGHRS; CDR2 reads YFSETQ. CDR3 sequence reads: CASSFDEVAVYEQYF. DNA of the CDR3: TGCGCCAGCAGCTTCGACGAGGTGGCCGTGTACGAGCAGTACTTC.

The chain has TRBV10-3 and TRBJ2-1; 11 bases line up with TRBD2. Per germline, CDR1 ENHRY and CDR2 SYGVKD. Trimming took 7 bases from V and 5 from J; bases not matched to a gene: 7. The CDR3 runs 15 residues. CDR3 sequence reads: CAINAGLAGNNEQFF. CDR3 DNA sequence: TGTGCCATCAACGCAGGACTAGCGGGCAACAATGAGCAGTTCTTC.

This chain links TRBV10-2 with TRBJ1-2, with D uncertain. From germline, CDR1 is WSHSY and CDR2 SAAADI. V dropped 3 bases and J dropped 1 base, with 6 bases sitting between them. CDR3 length equals 13 residues. In DNA form, the CDR3 reads TGCGCCAGCAGTGAACTCGGTAACTATGGCTACACCTTC. Protein product: CASSELGNYGYTF.

The V call is TRBV10-2, the J call TRBJ1-2; D is ambiguous. V was cut by 6 bases and J by 4 bases, with 6 bases left in between. The CDR3 loop spans 11 amino acids. Germline-derived CDR1 and CDR2 are WSHSY and SAAADI. CDR3 sequence: CASRQSYGYTF. In DNA form, the CDR3 reads TGCGCCAGCAGACAGAGCTATGGCTACACCTTC.